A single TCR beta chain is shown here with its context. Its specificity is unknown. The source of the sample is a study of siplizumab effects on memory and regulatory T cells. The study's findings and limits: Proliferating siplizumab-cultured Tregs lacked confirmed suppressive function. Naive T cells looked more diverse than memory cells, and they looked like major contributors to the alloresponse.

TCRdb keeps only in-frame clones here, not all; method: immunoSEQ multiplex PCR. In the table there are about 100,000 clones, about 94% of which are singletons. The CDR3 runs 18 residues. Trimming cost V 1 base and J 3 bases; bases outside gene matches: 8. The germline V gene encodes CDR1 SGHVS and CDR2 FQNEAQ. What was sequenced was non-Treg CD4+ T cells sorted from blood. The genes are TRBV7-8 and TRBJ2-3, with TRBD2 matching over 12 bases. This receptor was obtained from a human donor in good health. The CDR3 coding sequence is TGTGCCAGCAGCTTAGGTTTGCCTAGCGGGAGGGCAACAGATACGCAGTATTTT. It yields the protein CASSLGLPSGRATDTQYF.